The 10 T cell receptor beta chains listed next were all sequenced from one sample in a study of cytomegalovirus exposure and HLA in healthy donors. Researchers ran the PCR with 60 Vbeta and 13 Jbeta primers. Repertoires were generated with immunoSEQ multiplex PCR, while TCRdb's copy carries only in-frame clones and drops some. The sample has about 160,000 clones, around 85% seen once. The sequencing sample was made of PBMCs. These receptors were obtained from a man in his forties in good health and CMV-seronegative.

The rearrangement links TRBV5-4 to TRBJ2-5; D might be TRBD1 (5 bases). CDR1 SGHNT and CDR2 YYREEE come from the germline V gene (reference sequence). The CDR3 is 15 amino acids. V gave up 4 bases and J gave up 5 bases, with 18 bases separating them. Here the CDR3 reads CASSHSGWGKETQYF. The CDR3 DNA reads TGTGCCAGCAGCCACTCAGGATGGGGCAAGGAGACCCAGTACTTC.

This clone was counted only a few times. The CDR3 coding sequence is TGTGCCTGGAGTGTACATCAAGGGGGAGAGACCCAGTACTTC. It is translated as CAWSVHQGGETQYF. This chain links TRBV30 with TRBJ2-5; possible D gene TRBD1, 6 bases. Germline V lookup: CDR1 GTSNPN, CDR2 SVGIG (reference sequence). The V end was cut by 0 bases, the J end by 4 bases, with 12 bases between. The CDR3 loop spans 14 amino acids.

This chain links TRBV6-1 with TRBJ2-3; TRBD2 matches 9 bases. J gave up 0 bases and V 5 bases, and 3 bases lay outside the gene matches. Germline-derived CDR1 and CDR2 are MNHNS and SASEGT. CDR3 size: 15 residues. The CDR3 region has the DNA TGTGCCAGCAGTTCCAGCGGGGGGAGCACAGATACGCAGTATTTT. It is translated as CASSSSGGSTDTQYF.

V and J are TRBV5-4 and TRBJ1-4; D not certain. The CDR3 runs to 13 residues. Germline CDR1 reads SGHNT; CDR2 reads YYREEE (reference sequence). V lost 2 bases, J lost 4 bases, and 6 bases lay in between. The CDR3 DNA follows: TGTGCCAGCAGCTTAGGAGATAATGAAAAACTGTTTTTT. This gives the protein CASSLGDNEKLFF.

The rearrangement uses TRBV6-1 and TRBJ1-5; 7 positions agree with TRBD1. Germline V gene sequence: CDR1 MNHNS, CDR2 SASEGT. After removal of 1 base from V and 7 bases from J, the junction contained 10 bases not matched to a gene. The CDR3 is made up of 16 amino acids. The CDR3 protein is CASSEGLDRVKQPQHF. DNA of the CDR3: TGTGCCAGCAGTGAAGGACTTGACAGGGTCAAGCAGCCCCAGCATTTT.

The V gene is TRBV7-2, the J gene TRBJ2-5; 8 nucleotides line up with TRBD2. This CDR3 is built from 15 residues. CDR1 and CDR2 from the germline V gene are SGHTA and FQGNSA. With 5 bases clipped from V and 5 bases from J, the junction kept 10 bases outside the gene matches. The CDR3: CASSTPGGARETQYF. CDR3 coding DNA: TGTGCCAGCAGCACCCCCGGGGGGGCGAGGGAGACCCAGTACTTC.

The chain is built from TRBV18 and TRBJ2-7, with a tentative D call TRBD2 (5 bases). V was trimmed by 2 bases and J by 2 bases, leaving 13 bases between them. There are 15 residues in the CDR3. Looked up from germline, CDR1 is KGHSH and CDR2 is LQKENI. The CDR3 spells CASSPGEWGPYEQYF. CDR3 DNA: TGTGCCAGCTCACCAGGGGAGTGGGGTCCCTACGAGCAGTACTTC.

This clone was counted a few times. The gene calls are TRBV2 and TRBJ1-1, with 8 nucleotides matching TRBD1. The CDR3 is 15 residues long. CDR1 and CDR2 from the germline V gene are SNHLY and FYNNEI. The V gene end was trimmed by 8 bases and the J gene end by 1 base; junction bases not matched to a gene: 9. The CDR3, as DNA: TGTGCCAGCCTCAAGGGAACAGGGGGGAACACTGAAGCTTTCTTT. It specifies CASLKGTGGNTEAFF. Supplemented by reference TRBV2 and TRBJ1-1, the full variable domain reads EPEVTQTPSHQVTQMGQEVILRCVPISNHLYFYWYRQILGQKVEFLVSFYNNEISEKSEIFDDQFSVERPDGSNFTLKIRSTKLEDSAMYFCASLKGTGGNTEAFFGQGTRLTVV.

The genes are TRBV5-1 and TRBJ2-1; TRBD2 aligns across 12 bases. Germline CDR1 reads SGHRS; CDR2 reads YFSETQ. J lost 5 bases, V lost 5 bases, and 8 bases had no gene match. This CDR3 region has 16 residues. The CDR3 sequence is CASRASGGVWDNEQFF. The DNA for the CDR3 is TGCGCCAGCAGGGCTAGCGGGGGGGTTTGGGACAATGAGCAGTTCTTC.

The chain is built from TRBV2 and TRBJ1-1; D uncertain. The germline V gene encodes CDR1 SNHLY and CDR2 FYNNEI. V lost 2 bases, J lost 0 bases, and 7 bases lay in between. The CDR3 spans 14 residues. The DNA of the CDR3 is TGTGCCAGCAGTGAAACGGGAGTGAACACTGAAGCTTTCTTT. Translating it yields CASSETGVNTEAFF. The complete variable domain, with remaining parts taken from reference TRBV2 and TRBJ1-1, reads EPEVTQTPSHQVTQMGQEVILRCVPISNHLYFYWYRQILGQKVEFLVSFYNNEISEKSEIFDDQFSVERPDGSNFTLKIRSTKLEDSAMYFCASSETGVNTEAFFGQGTRLTVV.